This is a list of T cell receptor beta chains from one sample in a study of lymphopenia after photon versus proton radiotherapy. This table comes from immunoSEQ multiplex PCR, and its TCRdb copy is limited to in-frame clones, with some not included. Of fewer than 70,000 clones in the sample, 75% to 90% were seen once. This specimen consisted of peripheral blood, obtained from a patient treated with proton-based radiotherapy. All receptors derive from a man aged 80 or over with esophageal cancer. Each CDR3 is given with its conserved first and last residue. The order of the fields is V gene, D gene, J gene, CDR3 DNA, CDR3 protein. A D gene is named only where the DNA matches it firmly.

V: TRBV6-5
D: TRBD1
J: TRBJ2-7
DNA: TGTGCCAGCAGTGGGGACAGGGGCTACGAGCAGTACTTC
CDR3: CASSGDRGYEQYF

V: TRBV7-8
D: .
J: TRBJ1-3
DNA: TGTGCCAGCAGCTTTGGGGGGAGCTCTGGAAACACCATATATTTT
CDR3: CASSFGGSSGNTIYF

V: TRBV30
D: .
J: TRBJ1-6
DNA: TGTGCCTGGCAAGGAAATGGGAATTCACCCCTCCACTTT
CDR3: CAWQGNGNSPLHF

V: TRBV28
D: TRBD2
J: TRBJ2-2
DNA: TGTGCCATCTCTGAGACCCGGGGGAGGGGCGGGGAGCTGTTTTTT
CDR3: CAISETRGRGGELFF

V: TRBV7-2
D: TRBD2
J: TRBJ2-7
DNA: TGTGCCAGCAGCCCTCAGACTAGCGGGAGCGCAGGGTACGAGCAGTACTTC
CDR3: CASSPQTSGSAGYEQYF

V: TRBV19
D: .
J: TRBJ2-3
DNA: TGTGCCAGTAGAAGCGGGAGCACAGATACGCAGTATTTT
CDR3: CASRSGSTDTQYF

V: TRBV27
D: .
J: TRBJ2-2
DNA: TGTGCCAGCAGTTTATTGGACATTGGGGGGACCGGGGAGCTGTTTTTT
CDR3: CASSLLDIGGTGELFF

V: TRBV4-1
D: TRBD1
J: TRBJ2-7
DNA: TGCGCCAGCAGCCAAGAGAAGGGGGCGGGCACCTACGAGCAGTACTTC
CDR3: CASSQEKGAGTYEQYF

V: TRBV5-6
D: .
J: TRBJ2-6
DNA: TGTGCCAGCAGCTCAGGGGTTTCTGGGGCCAACGTCCTGACTTTC
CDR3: CASSSGVSGANVLTF

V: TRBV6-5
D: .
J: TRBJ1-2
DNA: TGTGCCAGCAGTTACTCGATGTCGGTTTACTATGGCTACACCTTC
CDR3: CASSYSMSVYYGYTF

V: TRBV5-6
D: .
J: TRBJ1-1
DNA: TGTGCCAGCAGCTTATCGGGGTTTGAAGCTTTCTTT
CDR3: CASSLSGFEAFF

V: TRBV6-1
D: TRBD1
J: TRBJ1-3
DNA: TGTGCCAGCCTCGGGGACAGGGGGAGTGGAAACACCATATATTTT
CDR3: CASLGDRGSGNTIYF

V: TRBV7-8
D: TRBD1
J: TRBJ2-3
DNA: TGTGCCAGCAGCTTTAGGGACAGGGGGCTTCCCGCGCAGTATTTT
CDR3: CASSFRDRGLPAQYF